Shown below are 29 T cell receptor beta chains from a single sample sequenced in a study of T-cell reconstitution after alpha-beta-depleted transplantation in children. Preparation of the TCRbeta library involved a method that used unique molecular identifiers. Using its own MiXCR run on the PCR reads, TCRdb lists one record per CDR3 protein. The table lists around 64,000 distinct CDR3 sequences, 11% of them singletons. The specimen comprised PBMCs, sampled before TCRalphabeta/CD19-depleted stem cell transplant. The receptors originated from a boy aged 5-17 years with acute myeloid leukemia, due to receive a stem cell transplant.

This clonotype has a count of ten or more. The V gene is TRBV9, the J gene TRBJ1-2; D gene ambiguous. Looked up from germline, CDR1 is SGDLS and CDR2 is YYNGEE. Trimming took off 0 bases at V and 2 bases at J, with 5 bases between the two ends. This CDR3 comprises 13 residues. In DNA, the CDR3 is TGTGCCAGCAGCGTAGGGCACAACTATGGCTACACCTTC. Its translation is CASSVGHNYGYTF.

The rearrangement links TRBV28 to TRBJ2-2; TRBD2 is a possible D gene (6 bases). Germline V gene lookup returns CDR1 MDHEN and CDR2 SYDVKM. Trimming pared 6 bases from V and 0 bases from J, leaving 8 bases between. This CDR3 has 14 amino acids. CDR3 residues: CASRGTPNTGELFF. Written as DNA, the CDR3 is TGTGCCAGCAGAGGGACTCCGAACACCGGGGAGCTGTTTTTT.

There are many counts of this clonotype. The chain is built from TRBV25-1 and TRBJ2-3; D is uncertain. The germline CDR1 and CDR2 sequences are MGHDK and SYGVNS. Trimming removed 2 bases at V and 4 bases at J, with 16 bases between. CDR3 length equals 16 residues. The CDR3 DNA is TGTGCCAGCAGTGAAGAGAGAGCAATCCCCCCAGATACGCAGTATTTT. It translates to CASSEERAIPPDTQYF.

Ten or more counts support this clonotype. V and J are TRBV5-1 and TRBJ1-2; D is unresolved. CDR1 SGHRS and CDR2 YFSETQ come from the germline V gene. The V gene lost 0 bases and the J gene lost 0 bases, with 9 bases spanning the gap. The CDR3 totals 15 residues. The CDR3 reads CASSLGSLTNYGYTF. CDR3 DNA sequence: TGCGCCAGCAGCTTGGGATCGCTAACTAACTATGGCTACACCTTC.

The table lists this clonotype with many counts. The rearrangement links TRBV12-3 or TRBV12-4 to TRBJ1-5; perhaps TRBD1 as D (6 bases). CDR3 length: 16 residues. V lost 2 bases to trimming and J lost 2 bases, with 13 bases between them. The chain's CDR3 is CASSLWQGTGNQPQHF. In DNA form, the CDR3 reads TGTGCCAGCAGTTTATGGCAGGGGACCGGCAATCAGCCCCAGCATTTT.

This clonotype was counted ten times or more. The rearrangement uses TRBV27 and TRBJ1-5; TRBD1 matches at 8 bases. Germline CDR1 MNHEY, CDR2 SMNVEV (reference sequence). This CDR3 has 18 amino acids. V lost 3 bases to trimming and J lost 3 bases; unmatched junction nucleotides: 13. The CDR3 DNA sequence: TGTGCCAGCAGTTTCCTTCAGGGGGCTGGGGTGTCCAATCAGCCCCAGCATTTT. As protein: CASSFLQGAGVSNQPQHF.

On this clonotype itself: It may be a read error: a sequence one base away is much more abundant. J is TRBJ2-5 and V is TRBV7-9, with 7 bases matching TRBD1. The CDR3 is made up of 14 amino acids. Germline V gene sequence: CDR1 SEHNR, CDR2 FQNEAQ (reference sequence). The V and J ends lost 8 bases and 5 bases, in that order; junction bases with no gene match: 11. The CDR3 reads CASQGAETGETQYF. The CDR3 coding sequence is TGTGCCAGCCAGGGTGCCGAGACAGGGGAGACCCAGTACTTC.

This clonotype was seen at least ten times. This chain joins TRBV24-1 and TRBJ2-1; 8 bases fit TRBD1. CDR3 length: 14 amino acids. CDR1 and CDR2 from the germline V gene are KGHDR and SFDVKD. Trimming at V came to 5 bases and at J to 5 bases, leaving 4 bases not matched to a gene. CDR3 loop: CATSATDRDNEQFF. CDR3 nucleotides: TGTGCCACCAGTGCCACGGACAGGGACAATGAGCAGTTCTTC.

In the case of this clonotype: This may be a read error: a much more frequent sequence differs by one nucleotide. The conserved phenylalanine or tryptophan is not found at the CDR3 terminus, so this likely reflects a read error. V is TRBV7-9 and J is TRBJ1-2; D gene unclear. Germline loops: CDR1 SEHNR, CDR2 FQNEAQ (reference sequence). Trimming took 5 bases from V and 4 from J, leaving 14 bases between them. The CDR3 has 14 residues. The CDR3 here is CASSPGRRRYGYTS. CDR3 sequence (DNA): TGTGCCAGCAGCCCCGGGAGGAGACGCTATGGCTACACCTCC.

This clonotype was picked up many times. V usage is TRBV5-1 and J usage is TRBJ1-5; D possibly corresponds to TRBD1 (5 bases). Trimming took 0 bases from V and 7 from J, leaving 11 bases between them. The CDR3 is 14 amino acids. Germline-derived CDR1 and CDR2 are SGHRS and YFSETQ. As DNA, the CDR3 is TGCGCCAGCAGCTTGGCAGGGTCAGGGCAGCCCCAGCATTTT. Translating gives CASSLAGSGQPQHF.

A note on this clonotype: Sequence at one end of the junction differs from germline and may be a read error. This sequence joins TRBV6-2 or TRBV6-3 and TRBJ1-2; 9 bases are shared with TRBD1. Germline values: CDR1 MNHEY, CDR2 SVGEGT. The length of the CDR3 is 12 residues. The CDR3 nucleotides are TGTGCCAGCAGTATATCGGACAGGGGCTGGTCCTTC. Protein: CASSISDRGWSF.

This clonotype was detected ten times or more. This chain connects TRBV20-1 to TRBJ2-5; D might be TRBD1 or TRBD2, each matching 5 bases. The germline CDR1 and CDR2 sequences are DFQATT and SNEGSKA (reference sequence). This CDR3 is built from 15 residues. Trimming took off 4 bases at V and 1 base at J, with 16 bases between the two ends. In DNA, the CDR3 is TGCAGTGCTAACCTCTCACCGGGACCCCAAGAGACCCAGTACTTC. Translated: CSANLSPGPQETQYF.

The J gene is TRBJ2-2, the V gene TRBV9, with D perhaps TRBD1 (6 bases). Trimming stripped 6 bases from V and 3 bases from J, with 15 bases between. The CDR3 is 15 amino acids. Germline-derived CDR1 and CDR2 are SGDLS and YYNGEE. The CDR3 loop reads CASTERGRDTGELFF. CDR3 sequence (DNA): TGTGCCAGCACAGAGAGGGGGAGAGACACCGGGGAGCTGTTTTTT.

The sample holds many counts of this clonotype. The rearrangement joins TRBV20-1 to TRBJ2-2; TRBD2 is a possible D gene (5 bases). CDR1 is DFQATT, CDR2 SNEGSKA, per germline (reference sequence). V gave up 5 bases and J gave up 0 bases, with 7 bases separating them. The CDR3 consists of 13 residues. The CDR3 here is CSARTSNTGELFF. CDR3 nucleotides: TGCAGTGCTCGGACTTCGAACACCGGGGAGCTGTTTTTT.

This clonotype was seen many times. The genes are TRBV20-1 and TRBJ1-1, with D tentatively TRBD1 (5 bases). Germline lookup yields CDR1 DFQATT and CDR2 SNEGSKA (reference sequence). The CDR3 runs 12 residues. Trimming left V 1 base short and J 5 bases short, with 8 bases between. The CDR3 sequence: CSARGQGTEAFF. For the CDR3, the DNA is TGCAGTGCTAGAGGGCAGGGAACTGAAGCTTTCTTT.

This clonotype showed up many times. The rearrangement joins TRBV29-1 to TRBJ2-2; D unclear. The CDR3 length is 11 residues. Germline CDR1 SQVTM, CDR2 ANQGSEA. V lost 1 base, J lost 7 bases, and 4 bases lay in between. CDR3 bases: TGCAGCGTTGAAGGGGGCGGGGAGCTGTTTTTT. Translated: CSVEGGGELFF.

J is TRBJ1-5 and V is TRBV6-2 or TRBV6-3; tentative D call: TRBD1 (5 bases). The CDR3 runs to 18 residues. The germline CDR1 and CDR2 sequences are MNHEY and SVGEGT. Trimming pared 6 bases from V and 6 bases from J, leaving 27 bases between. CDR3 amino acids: CASSPHQGGLRRGQPQHF. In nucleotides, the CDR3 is TGTGCCAGCAGCCCCCACCAGGGCGGACTTAGAAGGGGTCAGCCCCAGCATTTT.

The CDR3 DNA sequence: TGTGCCACCAGCAGAGCGAGACAGGGGTCTTCCGGCAGCGGCTACACCTTC. It specifies CATSRARQGSSGSGYTF. The chain employs TRBV15 and TRBJ1-2; 8 bases align to TRBD1. CDR1 and CDR2 (germline): LNHNV, YYDKDF (reference sequence). Trimming at V came to 1 base and at J to 8 bases, leaving 15 bases not matched to a gene. CDR3 length: 17 residues.

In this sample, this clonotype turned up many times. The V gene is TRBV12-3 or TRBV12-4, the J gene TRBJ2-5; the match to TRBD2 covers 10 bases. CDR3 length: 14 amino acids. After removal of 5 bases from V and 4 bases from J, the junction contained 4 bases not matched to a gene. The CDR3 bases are TGTGCCAGCAGTCTTCTAGCGGGAGTAGAGACCCAGTACTTC. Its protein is CASSLLAGVETQYF.

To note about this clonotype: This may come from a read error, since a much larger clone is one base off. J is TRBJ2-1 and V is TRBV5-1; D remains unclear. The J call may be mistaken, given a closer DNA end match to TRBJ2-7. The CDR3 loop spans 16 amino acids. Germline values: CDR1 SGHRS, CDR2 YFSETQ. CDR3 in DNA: TGCGCCAGCAGCTTGGAGGGCAGGAGCTCCTACAATGAGCAGTACTTC. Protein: CASSLEGRSSYNEQYF.

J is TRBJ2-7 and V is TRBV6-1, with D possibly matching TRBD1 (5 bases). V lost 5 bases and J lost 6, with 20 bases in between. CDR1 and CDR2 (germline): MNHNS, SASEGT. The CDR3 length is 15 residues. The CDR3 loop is CASSRLGPGPSEQYF. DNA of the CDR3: TGTGCCAGCAGTCGACTGGGGCCCGGGCCCTCCGAGCAGTACTTC.

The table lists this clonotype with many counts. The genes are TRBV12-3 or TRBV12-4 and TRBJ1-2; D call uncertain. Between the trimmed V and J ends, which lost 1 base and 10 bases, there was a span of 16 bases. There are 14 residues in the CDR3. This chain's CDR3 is CASSLGTNRVDYTF. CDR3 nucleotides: TGTGCCAGCAGTTTAGGGACCAACAGAGTGGACTACACCTTC.

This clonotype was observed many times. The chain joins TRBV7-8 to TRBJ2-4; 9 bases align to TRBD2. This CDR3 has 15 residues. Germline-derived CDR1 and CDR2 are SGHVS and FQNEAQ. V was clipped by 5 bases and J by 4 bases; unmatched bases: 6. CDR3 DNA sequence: TGTGCCAGCAGCCGTTCAGCGGGGGGAAAAAACATTCAGTACTTC. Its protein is CASSRSAGGKNIQYF.

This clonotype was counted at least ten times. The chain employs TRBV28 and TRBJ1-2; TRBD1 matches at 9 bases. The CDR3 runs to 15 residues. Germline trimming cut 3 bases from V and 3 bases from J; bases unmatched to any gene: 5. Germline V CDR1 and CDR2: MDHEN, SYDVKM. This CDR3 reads CASSFSGTGHYGYTF. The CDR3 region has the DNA TGTGCCAGCAGTTTCTCCGGGACAGGGCACTATGGCTACACCTTC.

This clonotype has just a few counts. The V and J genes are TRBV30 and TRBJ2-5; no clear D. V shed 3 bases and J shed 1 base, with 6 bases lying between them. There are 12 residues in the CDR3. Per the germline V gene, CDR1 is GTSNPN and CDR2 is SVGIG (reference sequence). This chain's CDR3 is CAWRRIQETQYF. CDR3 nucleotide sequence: TGTGCCTGGAGAAGAATCCAAGAGACCCAGTACTTC.

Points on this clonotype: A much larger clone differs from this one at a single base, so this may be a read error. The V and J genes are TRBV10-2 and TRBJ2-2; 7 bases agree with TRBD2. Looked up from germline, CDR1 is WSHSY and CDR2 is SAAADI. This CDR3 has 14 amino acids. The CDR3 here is CASSDLGGTGEVFF. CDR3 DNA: TGCGCCAGCAGTGATTTGGGGGGGACCGGGGAGGTGTTTTTT.

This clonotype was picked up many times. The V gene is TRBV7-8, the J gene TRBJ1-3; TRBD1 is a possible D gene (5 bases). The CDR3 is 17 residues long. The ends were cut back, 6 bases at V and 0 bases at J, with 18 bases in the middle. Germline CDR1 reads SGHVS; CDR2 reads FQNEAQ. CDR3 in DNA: TGTGCCAGCAGTAGACTCCTCGACAGAGCCTCTGGAAACACCATATATTTT. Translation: CASSRLLDRASGNTIYF.

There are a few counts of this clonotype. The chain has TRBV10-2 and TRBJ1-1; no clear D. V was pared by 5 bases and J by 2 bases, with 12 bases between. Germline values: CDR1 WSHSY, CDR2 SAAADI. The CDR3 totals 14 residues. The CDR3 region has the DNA TGCGCCAGCAGTCCTTCTAAGTATAACACTGAAGCTTTCTTT. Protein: CASSPSKYNTEAFF.

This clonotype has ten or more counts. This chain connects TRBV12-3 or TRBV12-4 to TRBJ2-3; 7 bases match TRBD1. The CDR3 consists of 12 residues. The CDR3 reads CGSTGATDTQYF. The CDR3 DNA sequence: TGTGGCTCCACAGGGGCGACAGATACGCAGTATTTT.